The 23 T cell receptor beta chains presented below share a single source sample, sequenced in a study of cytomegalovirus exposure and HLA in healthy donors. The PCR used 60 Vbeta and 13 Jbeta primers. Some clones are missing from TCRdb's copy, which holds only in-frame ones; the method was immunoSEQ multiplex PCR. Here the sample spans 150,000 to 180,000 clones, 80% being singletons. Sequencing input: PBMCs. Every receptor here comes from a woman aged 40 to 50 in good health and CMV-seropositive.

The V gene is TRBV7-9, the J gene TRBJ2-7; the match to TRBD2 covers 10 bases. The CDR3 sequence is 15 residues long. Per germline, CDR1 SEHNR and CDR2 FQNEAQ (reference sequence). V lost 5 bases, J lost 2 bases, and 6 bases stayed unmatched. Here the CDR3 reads CASSKLLAGTYEQYF. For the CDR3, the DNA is TGTGCCAGCAGCAAACTACTAGCGGGGACCTACGAGCAGTACTTC.

CDR3 protein: CASSPGQGAAAAGNTIYF. The CDR3 coding sequence is TGTGCCAGCAGCCCGGGACAGGGGGCTGCTGCGGCTGGAAACACCATATATTTT. This chain links TRBV25-1 with TRBJ1-3, with 12 bases that match TRBD1. Trimming took 6 bases from V and 2 from J; bases not matched to a gene: 11. Germline V gene sequence: CDR1 MGHDK, CDR2 SYGVNS. The CDR3 covers 18 residues.

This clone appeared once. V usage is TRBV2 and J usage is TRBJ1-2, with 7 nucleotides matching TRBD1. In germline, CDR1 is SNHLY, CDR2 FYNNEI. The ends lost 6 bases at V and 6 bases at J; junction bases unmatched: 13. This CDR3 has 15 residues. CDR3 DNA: TGTGCCAGCAGGAAAACGGACAGGCCAACCGATGGCTACACCTTC. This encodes CASRKTDRPTDGYTF.

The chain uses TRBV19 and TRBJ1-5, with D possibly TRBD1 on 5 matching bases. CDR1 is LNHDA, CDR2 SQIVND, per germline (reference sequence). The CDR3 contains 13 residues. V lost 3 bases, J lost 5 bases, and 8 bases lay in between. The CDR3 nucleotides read TGTGCCAGTAGTATCGACAGCGATCAGCCCCAGCATTTT. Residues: CASSIDSDQPQHF.

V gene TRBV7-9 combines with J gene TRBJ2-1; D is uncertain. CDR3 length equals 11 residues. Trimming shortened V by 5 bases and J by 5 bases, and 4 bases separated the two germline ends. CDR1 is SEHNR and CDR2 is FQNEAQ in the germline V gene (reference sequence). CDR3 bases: TGTGCCAGCAGCACACACAATGAGCAGTTCTTC. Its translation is CASSTHNEQFF.

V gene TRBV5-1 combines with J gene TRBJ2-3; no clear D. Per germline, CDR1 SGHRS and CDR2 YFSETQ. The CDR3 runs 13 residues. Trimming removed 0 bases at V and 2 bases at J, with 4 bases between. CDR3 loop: CASSLASTDTQYF. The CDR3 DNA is TGCGCCAGCAGCTTGGCCTCCACAGATACGCAGTATTTT.

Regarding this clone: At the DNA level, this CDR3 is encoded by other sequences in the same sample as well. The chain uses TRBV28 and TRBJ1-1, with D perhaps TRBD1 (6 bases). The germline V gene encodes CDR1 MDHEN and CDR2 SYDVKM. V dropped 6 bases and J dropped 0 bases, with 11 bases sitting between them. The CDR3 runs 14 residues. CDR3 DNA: TGTGCCAGCAGCCAGGGACAACTGAACACTGAAGCTTTCTTT. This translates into CASSQGQLNTEAFF.

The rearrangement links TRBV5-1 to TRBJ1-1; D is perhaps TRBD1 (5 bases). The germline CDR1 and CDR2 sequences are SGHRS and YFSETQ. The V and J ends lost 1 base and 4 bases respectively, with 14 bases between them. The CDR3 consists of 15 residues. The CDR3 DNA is TGCGCCAGCAGCTTGTATGACGGGGGTGGCACTGAAGCTTTCTTT. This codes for CASSLYDGGGTEAFF.

Here the CDR3 reads CASSQPGQGFEQYF. As DNA, the CDR3 is TGTGCCAGCAGCCAGCCCGGACAGGGGTTCGAGCAGTACTTC. The V and J genes are TRBV4-2 and TRBJ2-7; 9 bases agree with TRBD1. The germline CDR1 and CDR2 sequences are LGHNA and YNFKEQ. CDR3 length: 14 residues. J gave up 6 bases and V 3 bases, and 6 bases lay outside the gene matches.

Here the CDR3 reads CASSPSQASSYEQYF. CDR3 DNA sequence: TGTGCCAGCAGCCCTAGCCAGGCAAGCTCCTACGAGCAGTACTTC. The chain carries TRBV7-9 and TRBJ2-7, with D possibly matching TRBD2 (5 bases). Looked up from germline, CDR1 is SEHNR and CDR2 is FQNEAQ (reference sequence). The CDR3 runs 15 residues. V was shortened by 5 bases and J by 0 bases, with 14 bases between the two germline ends.

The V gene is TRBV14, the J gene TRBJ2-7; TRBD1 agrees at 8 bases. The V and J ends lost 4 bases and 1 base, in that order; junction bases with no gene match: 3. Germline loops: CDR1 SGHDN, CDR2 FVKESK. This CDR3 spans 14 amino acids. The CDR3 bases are TGTGCCAGCAGCCCGTGGACAGGGTCCTACGAGCAGTACTTC. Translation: CASSPWTGSYEQYF.

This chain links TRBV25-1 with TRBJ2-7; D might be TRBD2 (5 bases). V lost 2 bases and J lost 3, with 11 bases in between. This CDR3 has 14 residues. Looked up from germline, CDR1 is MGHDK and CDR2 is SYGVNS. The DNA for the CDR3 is TGTGCCAGCAGTGAAGATGGAAGCGGCTACGAGCAGTACTTC. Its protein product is CASSEDGSGYEQYF.

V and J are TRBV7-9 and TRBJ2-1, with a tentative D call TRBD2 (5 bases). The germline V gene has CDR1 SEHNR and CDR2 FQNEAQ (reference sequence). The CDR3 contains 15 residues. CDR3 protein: CVSLGSASSYNEQFF. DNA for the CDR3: TGTGTTTCACTAGGGAGCGCCAGCTCCTACAATGAGCAGTTCTTC.

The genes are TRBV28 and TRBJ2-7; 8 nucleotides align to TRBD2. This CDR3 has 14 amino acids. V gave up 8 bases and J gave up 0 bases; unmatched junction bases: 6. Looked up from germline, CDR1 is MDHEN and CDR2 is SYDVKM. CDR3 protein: CASLPGGSSYEQYF. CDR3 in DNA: TGTGCCAGCCTCCCGGGAGGGAGCTCCTACGAGCAGTACTTC.

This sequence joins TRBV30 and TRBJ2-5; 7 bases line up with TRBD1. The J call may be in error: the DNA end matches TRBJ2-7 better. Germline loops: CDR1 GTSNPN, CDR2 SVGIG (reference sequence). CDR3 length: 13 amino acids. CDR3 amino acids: CAGQARYGYEQYF. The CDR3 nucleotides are TGTGCCGGACAGGCCAGGTACGGATACGAGCAGTACTTC.

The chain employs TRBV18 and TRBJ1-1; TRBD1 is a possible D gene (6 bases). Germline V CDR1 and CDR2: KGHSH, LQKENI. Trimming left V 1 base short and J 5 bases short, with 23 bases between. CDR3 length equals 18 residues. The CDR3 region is CASSPRPQGSLKDTEAFF. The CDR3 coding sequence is TGTGCCAGCTCACCACGGCCACAGGGATCTCTCAAGGATACTGAAGCTTTCTTT.

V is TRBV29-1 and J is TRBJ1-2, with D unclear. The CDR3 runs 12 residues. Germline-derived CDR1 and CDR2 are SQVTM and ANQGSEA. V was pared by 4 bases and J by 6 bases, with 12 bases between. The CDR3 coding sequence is TGCAGCGTTGCCCCCCGGTTGGATGGCTACACCTTC. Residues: CSVAPRLDGYTF.

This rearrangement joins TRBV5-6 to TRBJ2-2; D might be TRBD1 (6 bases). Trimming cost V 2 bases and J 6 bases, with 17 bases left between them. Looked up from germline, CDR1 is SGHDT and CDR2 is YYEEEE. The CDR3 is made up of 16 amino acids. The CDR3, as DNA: TGTGCCAGCAGCTTTCTACCGGGACAACGATCCGGGGAGCTGTTTTTT. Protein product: CASSFLPGQRSGELFF.

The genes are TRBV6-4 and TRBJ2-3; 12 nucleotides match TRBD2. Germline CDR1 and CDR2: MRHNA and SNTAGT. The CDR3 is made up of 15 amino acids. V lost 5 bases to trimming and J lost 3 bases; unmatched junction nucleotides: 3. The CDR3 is CASSPLAGGTDTQYF. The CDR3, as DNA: TGTGCCAGCAGTCCCCTAGCGGGAGGGACAGATACGCAGTATTTT.

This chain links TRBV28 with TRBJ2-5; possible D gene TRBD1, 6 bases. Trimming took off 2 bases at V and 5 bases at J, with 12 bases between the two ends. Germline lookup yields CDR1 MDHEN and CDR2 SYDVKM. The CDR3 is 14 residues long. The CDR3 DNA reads TGTGCCAGCAGTTTAACCAACAGGGTTGAGACCCAGTACTTC. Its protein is CASSLTNRVETQYF.

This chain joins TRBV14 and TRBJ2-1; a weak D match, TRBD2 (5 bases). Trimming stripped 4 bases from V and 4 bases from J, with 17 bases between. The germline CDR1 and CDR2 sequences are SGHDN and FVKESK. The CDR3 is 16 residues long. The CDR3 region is CASSPHERTIYNEQFF. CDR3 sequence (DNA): TGTGCCAGCAGCCCCCATGAGCGGACCATATACAATGAGCAGTTCTTC.

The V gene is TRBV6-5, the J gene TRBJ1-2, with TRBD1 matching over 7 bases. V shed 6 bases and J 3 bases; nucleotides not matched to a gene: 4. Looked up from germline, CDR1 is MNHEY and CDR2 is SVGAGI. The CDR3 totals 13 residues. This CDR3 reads CASSPGQYYGYTF. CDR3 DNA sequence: TGTGCCAGCAGCCCGGGACAGTACTATGGCTACACCTTC.

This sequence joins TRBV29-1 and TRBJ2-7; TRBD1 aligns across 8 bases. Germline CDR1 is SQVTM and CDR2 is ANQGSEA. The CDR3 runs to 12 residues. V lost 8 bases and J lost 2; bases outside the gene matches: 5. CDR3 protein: CSTRQGPYEQYF. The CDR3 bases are TGCAGCACCCGACAGGGGCCCTACGAGCAGTACTTC.